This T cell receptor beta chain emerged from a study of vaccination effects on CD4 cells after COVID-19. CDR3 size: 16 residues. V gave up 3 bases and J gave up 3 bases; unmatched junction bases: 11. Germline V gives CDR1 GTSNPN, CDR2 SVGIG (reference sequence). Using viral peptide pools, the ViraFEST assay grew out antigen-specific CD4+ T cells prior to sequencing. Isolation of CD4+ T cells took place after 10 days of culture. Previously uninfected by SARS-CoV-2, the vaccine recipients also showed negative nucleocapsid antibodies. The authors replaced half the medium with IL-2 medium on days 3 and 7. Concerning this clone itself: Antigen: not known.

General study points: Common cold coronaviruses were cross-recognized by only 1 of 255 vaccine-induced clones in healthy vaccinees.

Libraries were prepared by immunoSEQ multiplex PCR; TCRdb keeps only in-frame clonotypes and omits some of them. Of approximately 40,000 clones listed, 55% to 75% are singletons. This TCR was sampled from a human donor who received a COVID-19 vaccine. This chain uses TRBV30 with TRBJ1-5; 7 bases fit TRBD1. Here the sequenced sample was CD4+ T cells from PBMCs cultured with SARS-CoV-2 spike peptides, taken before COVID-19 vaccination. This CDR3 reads CAWSKSRDSHNQPQHF. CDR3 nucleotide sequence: TGTGCCTGGAGCAAGTCCCGGGACAGCCACAATCAGCCCCAGCATTTT.